The T cell receptor (beta chain) under discussion was sequenced for a study of blood T cells in healthy people across ages (dated by TCRdb to the mid-2010s). Concerning the study at large: In model experiments, template switching captured about one uniquely barcoded TCR beta cDNA molecule for every two T cells. For two donors (one aged 18 to 29 and one aged 80 or older), the study analyzed two additional independent replicas of 1 million unique cDNA reads from the same blood draw. To avoid experimental bias, donors of different ages were distributed randomly across sequencing lanes. Four age groups were formed from the donors: young (average approximately 15 years), middle-aged (approximately 40), aged (about 62) and long-lived (more than 75). The study measured age-related changes in TCR beta repertoire diversity using deep sequencing normalized with unique cDNA molecular identifiers. Overall results and qualifications from the work: Total diversity estimates from one million sequenced T cells were considered lower bounds and underestimates. Because profiling used bulk unsorted PBMCs, naive and antigen-experienced compartments could not be compared conclusively. Because donor CMV infection status was unknown, age-related changes in expanded clonotypes were potentially confounded. As age increased, observed TCR beta diversity per million T cells dropped in a roughly linear way, and a significant reduction was already evident by age approximately 40. Compared with the aged group, the long-lived group had more naive CD4+ T cells, fewer expanded clones and increased TCR diversity, a pattern suggesting age selection. There was a strong correlation between observed TCR beta diversity and the percentage of naive T cells measured by flow cytometry.

This clonotype was counted only a few times. The specificity of this receptor is unknown. Per-nucleotide qualities are absent, and no much larger clonotype sits a single base away. Receptor amplification or capture employed 5' RACE. Reads for this sample came from an Illumina HiSeq 2500. A second roughly 6 to 12 cycle PCR used a sample-barcoded 5' primer and a J-beta primer mix. A unique molecular identifier was introduced onto each TCR beta cDNA molecule by a template-switch 5' adaptor carrying 12 random nucleotides. Each sample yielded at least 3 million CDR3-containing paired-end reads. First-strand cDNA synthesis was performed from all RNA using the Mint cDNA synthesis kit, with priming by a TRBC-specific oligonucleotide. Following uracil-DNA glycosylase treatment, a first 18-cycle PCR with universal primers M1SS and BC2_uni_R was performed on all cDNA. Under the source paper's analysis protocol: For normalization, 1 million high-quality reads were randomly selected from each sample, with every read carrying a distinct molecular identifier. Reads sharing molecular identifiers were discarded rather than binned into consensus sequences. MiTCR, set to a Q25 quality threshold and the strictest error-elimination algorithm, was used for CDR3 identification, clonotype clustering and error correction. Lower-bound total TCR beta diversity was estimated with a nonparametric unseen species model using Euler transformation. TCRdb handled the public reads itself, with Q25 trimming in fastp and clone calling in MiXCR, and kept productive beta chains. Under each unique CDR3 protein, matching rows form one entry showing the most common genes and DNA. TCRdb's processing, not the authors' own work, is the source of the V and J calls. The sample contains approximately 850,000 distinct CDR3 sequences, approximately 48% of them found a single time. About a fifth of the sample rests with the top ten.

V and J are truncated by 5 bases and 5 bases respectively, leaving an intervening sequence of 5 bases. The CDR3 holds 11 amino acids from the cysteine to the phenylalanine. The CDR3 DNA has 33 bases and is translated from base 1. CDR1 KGHSH and CDR2 LQKENI were looked up in the germline V gene. The donors were about 40 Caucasian individuals from Russia, aged roughly 6 to 90 years, who were systemically healthy. About 9.8 milliliters of peripheral blood were drawn from each donor into EDTA-treated Vacutainer tubes. PBMCs were isolated by Ficoll-Paque density-gradient centrifugation, with at least 6 million obtained per sample. Trizol reagent was used to extract total RNA from the PBMCs, yielding at least 6 micrograms per sample. Naive CD45RAhigh/CD27high T cell percentages were measured by flow cytometry on a PBMC aliquot from every donor.

The sample was blood. This TCR derives from a man in his sixties in good health. The rearrangement joined TRBV18 to TRBJ2-3, with the D gene call left open. The CDR3 sequence is CASSKGDTQYF. The bases read TGTGCCAGCTCAAAGGGAGATACGCAGTATTTT.